The 5 T cell receptor beta chains in this list originate from one sample, sequenced in a study of Graves' ophthalmopathy and Graves' hyperthyroidism. Amplification targeted the TCR beta CDR3 regions, with RNA transcripts as the source material. First-round RT-PCR employed HTBI primers, with a second-round multiplex PCR after it. TCRdb re-called the multiplex PCR reads through MiXCR, storing one row per CDR3 protein. Here the sample spans more than 300,000 distinct CDR3 sequences, 15% being singletons. Sequencing was done on a sample of peripheral blood. All receptors come from a woman aged 18-29 years with stable Graves' hyperthyroidism.

This clonotype was seen at least ten times. With a much larger clone just one base away, this may be a read error. The conserved closing phenylalanine or tryptophan is absent in this CDR3, likely reflecting a read error. The chain recombines TRBV6-5 with TRBJ1-2; possibly TRBD1 for D (5 bases). Looked up from germline, CDR1 is MNHEY and CDR2 is SVGAGI. Between the trimmed V and J ends, which lost 0 bases and 10 bases, there was a span of 12 bases. This CDR3 is 13 amino acids long. The CDR3 DNA sequence: TGTGCCAGCAGTTACTCGGAAACACAGGTCTACACCTCC. Residues: CASSYSETQVYTS.

This clonotype has at least ten counts. This chain connects TRBV5-1 to TRBJ2-5; 7 nucleotides align to TRBD1. The length of the CDR3 is 15 residues. Germline values: CDR1 SGHRS, CDR2 YFSETQ. V lost 1 base and J lost 3; bases outside the gene matches: 6. This CDR3 is CASSLIKGTEETQYF. The CDR3 nucleotides are TGCGCCAGCAGCTTGATTAAAGGGACAGAAGAGACCCAGTACTTC.

This sequence joins TRBV6-1 and TRBJ1-1, with 9 bases aligning to TRBD1. The V and J ends lost 11 bases and 4 bases, in that order; junction bases with no gene match: 8. The CDR3 runs 13 residues. CDR1 and CDR2 (germline): MNHNS, SASEGT. CDR3 amino acids: CAFKQGAGTEAFF. The CDR3 coding sequence is TGTGCCTTTAAACAGGGGGCCGGCACTGAAGCTTTCTTT.

The V gene is TRBV4-2, the J gene TRBJ1-1; possible D gene TRBD1, 6 bases. The V and J ends lost 0 bases and 5 bases respectively, with 16 bases between them. CDR3 length: 16 residues. Germline lookup yields CDR1 LGHNA and CDR2 YNFKEQ. The CDR3 reads CASSQEPGGPGTEAFF. CDR3 DNA sequence: TGTGCCAGCAGCCAAGAACCGGGGGGCCCGGGGACTGAAGCTTTCTTT.

This clonotype has a count of ten or more. One end of the junction does not line up with germline, which may come from a read error. This chain uses TRBV6-2 or TRBV6-3 with TRBJ2-5, with D unclear. The CDR3 loop spans 17 amino acids. Germline V gene sequence: CDR1 MNHEY, CDR2 SVGEGT. The CDR3 reads CACSNRSTPGLQETQYF. The CDR3 bases are TGTGCCTGCAGCAACCGATCCACACCAGGATTACAAGAGACCCAGTACTTC.